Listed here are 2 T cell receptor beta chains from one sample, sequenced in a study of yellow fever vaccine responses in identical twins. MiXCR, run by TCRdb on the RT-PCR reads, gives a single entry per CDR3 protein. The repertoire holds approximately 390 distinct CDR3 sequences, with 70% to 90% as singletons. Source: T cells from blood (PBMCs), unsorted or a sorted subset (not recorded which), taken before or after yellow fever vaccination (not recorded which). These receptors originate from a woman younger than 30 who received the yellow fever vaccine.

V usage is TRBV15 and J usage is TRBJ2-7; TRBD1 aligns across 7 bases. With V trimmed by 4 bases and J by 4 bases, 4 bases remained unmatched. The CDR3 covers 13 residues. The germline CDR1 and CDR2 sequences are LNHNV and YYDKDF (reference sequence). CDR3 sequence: CATSTGTVYEQYF. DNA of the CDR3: TGTGCCACCAGCACAGGGACAGTATACGAGCAGTACTTC.

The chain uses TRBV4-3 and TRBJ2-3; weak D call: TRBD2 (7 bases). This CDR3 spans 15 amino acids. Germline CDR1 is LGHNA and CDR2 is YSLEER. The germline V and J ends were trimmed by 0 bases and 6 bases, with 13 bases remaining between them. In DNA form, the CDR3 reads TGCGCCAGCAGCCAAGATTGGGGGGGCGGCGATACGCAGTATTTT. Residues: CASSQDWGGGDTQYF.